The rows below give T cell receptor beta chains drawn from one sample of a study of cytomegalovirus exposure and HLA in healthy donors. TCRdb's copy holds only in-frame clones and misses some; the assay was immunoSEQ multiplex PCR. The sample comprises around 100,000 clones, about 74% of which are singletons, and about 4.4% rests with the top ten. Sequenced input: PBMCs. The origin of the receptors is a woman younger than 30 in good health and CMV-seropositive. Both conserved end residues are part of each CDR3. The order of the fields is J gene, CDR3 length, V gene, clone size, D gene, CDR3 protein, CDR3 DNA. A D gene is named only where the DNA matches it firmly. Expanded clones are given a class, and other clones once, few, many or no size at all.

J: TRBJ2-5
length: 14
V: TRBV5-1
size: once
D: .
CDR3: CASSLGAGGETQYF
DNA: TGCGCCAGCAGCTTGGGTGCAGGGGGGGAGACCCAGTACTTC

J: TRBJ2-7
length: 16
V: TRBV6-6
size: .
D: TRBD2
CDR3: CASSPLVGTTTSEQYF
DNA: TGTGCCAGCAGCCCCCTAGTTGGGACTACCACCTCCGAGCAGTACTTC

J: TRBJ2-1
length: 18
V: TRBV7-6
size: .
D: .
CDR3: CASSLGDNTRLVYDEQFF
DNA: TGTGCCAGCAGCTTAGGGGACAATACACGCTTGGTTTACGATGAGCAGTTCTTC

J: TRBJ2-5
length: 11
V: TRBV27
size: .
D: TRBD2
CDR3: CASTGGETQYF
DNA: TGTGCCAGCACGGGGGGGGAGACCCAGTACTTC

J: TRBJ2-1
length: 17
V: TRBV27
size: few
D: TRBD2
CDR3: CASSSYPGLAADNEQFF
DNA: TGTGCCAGCAGTTCTTATCCGGGACTAGCGGCTGACAATGAGCAGTTCTTC

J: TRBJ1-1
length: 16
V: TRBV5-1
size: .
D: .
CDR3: CASSLEGEIWNTEAFF
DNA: TGCGCCAGCAGCTTGGAAGGGGAAATATGGAACACTGAAGCTTTCTTT

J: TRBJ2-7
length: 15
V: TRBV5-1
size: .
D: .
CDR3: CASSLAGTGKYEQYF
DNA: TGCGCCAGCAGCTTGGCCGGTACGGGGAAGTACGAGCAGTACTTC

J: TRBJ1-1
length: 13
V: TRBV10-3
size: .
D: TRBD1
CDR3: CAISGQGDTEAFF
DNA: TGTGCCATCAGTGGACAGGGAGACACTGAAGCTTTCTTT

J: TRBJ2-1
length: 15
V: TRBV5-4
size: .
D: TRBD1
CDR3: CASSYLGDRDNEQFF
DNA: TGTGCCAGCAGCTACCTTGGGGACAGGGATAATGAGCAGTTCTTC

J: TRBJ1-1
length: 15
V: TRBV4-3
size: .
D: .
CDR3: CASSQFVLVNTEAFF
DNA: TGCGCCAGCAGCCAATTTGTACTAGTGAACACTGAAGCTTTCTTT

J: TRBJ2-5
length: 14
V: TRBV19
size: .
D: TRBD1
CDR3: CASSIGTAQETQYF
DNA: TGTGCCAGTAGTATCGGGACAGCTCAAGAGACCCAGTACTTC

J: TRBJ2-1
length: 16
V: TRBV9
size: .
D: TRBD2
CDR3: CASSPDGTSVYNEQFF
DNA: TGTGCCAGCAGCCCAGACGGGACTAGCGTCTACAATGAGCAGTTCTTC

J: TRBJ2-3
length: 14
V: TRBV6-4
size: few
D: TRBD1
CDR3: CASSRQGLADTQYF
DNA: TGTGCCAGCAGCCGACAGGGGCTAGCAGATACGCAGTATTTT

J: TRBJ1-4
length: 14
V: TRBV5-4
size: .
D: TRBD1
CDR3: CASSHRGVGEKLFF
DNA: TGTGCCAGCAGCCACAGGGGGGTCGGGGAAAAACTGTTTTTT

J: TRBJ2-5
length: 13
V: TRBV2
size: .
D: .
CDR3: CASSQTSRETQYF
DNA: TGTGCCAGCAGTCAGACTAGTCGAGAGACCCAGTACTTC

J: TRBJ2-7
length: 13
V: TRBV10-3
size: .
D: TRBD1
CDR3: CAISWTGNYEQYF
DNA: TGTGCCATCAGCTGGACAGGGAACTACGAGCAGTACTTC

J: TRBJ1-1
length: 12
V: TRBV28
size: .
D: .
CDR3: CASSLRGTEAFF
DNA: TGTGCCAGCAGTTTGCGCGGGACTGAAGCTTTCTTT

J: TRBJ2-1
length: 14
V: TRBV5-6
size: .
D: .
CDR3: CASSPVQGYNEQFF
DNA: TGTGCCAGCAGCCCCGTACAGGGATACAATGAGCAGTTCTTC

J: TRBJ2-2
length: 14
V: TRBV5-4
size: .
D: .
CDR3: CASSLRGSTGELFF
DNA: TGTGCCAGCAGCTTAAGAGGGAGCACCGGGGAGCTGTTTTTT

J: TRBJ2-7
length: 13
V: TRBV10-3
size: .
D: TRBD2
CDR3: CAISLAGVYEQYF
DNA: TGTGCCATCAGTTTAGCGGGAGTCTACGAGCAGTACTTC

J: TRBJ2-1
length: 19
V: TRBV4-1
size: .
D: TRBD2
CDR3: CASSHPIAGGGINYNEQFF
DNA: TGCGCCAGCAGCCACCCGATAGCGGGAGGCGGGATAAATTACAATGAGCAGTTCTTC

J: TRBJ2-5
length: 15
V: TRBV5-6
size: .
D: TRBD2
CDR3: CASKTTSGIFETQYF
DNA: TGTGCCAGCAAAACGACTAGCGGGATATTCGAGACCCAGTACTTC

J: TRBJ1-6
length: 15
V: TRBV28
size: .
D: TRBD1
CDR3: CASSLPRTGPSPLHF
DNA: TGTGCCAGCAGTTTACCTCGGACAGGCCCTTCACCCCTCCACTTT

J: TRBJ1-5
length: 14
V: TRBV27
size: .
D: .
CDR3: CASSLRGSNQPQHF
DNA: TGTGCCAGCAGTTTACGGGGTTCCAATCAGCCCCAGCATTTT

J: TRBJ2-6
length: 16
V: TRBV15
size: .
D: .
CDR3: CATSLPGGSGANVLTF
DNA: TGTGCCACCAGCCTTCCTGGGGGGTCTGGGGCCAACGTCCTGACTTTC

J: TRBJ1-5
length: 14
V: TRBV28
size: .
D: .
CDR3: CASSLFSGTQPQHF
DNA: TGTGCCAGCAGTTTATTCTCAGGCACCCAGCCCCAGCATTTT

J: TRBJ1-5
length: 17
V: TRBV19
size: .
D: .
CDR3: CASSMRTEGYSNQPQHF
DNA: TGTGCCAGTAGTATGAGGACGGAGGGATATAGCAATCAGCCCCAGCATTTT

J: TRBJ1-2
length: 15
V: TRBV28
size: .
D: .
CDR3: CASSPSWTYNYGYTF
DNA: TGTGCCAGCAGCCCATCGTGGACTTATAACTATGGCTACACCTTC

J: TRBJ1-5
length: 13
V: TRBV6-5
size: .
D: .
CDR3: CATQPERGQPQHF
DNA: TGTGCCACCCAGCCGGAGCGAGGCCAGCCCCAGCATTTT

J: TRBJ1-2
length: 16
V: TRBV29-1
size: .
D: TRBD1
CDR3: CSVTGHGTGTNYGYTF
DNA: TGCAGCGTGACCGGTCACGGGACAGGGACCAACTATGGCTACACCTTC

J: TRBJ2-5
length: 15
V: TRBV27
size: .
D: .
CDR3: CASSLLSSLPETQYF
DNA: TGTGCCAGCAGTTTACTCTCTAGCCTCCCCGAGACCCAGTACTTC

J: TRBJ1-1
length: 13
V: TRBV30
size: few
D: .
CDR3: CAWSVSGRTEAFF
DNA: TGTGCCTGGAGTGTTTCCGGGAGGACTGAAGCTTTCTTT

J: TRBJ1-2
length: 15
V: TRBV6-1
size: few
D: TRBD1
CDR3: CASSDGGQGARSYTF
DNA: TGTGCCAGCAGTGACGGAGGACAGGGGGCGCGAAGCTACACCTTC

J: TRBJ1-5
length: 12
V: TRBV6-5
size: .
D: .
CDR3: CASRGANQPQHF
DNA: TGTGCCAGTCGGGGGGCCAATCAGCCCCAGCATTTT

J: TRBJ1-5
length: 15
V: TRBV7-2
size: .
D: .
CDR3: CASSLVQNSNQPQHF
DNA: TGTGCCAGCAGCTTGGTCCAGAATAGCAATCAGCCCCAGCATTTT

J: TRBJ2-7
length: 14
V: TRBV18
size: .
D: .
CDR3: CASSPPSGTYEQYF
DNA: TGTGCCAGCTCACCACCGAGCGGAACCTACGAGCAGTACTTC

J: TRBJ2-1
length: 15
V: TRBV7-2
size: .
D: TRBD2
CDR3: CASSLELAVYNEQFF
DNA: TGTGCCAGCAGCTTAGAACTAGCGGTCTACAATGAGCAGTTCTTC

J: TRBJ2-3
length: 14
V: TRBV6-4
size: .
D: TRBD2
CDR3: CASSEERDTDTQYF
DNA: TGTGCCAGCAGTGAGGAGCGGGACACAGATACGCAGTATTTT

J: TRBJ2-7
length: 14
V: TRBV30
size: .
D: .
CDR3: CAWRFGHTLYEQYF
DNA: TGTGCCTGGAGATTCGGACACACACTCTACGAGCAGTACTTC

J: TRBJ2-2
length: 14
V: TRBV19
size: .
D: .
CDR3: CASSIVANTGELFF
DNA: TGTGCCAGTAGTATCGTCGCGAACACCGGGGAGCTGTTTTTT

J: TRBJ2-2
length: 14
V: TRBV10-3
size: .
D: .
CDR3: CAISGTTHTGELFF
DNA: TGTGCCATCAGTGGGACTACCCACACCGGGGAGCTGTTTTTT

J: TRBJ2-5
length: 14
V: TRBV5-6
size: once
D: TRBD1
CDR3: CASSFNRGLETQYF
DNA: TGTGCCAGCAGCTTCAACAGGGGATTGGAGACCCAGTACTTC

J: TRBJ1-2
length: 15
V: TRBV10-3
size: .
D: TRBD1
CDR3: CAISETGQGRYGYTF
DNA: TGTGCCATCAGTGAGACGGGACAGGGCCGCTATGGCTACACCTTC

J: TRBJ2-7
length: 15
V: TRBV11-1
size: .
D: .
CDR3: CASSSYEANPYEQYF
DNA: TGTGCCAGCAGCTCCTACGAGGCAAACCCCTACGAGCAGTACTTC

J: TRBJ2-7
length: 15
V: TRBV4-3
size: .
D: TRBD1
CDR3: CASSLKPGQAGEQYF
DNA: TGCGCCAGCAGCCTCAAACCGGGACAGGCTGGCGAGCAGTACTTC

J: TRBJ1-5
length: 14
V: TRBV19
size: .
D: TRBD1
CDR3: CASYYRGSNQPQHF
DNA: TGTGCCAGTTACTACAGGGGGAGCAATCAGCCCCAGCATTTT